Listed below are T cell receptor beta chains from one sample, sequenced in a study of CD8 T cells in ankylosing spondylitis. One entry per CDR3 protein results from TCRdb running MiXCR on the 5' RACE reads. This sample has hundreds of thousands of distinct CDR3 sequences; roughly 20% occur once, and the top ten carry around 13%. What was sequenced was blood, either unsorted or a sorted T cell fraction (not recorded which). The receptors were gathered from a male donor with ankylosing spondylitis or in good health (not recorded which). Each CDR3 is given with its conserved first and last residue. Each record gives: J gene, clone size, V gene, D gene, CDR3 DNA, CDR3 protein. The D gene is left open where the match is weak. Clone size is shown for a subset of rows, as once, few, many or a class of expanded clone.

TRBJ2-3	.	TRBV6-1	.	TGTGCCAGCATGGACATAACAGATACGCAGTATTTT	CASMDITDTQYF
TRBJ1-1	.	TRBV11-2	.	TGTGCCAGCACCCCATCAGGGGATATGGGTACTGAAGCTTTCTTT	CASTPSGDMGTEAFF
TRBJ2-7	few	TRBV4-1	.	TGCGCCAGCAGCCTTACGGCCGATCGTGTTGGCGACGAGCAGTACTTC	CASSLTADRVGDEQYF
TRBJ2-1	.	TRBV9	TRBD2	TGTGCCAGCAGCGTAGCCGCGGGGGGCAAGAATGAGCAGTTCTTC	CASSVAAGGKNEQFF
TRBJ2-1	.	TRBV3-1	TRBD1	TGTGCCACCCAGGGGGAGTACAATGAGCAGTTCTTC	CATQGEYNEQFF
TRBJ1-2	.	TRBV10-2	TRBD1	TGCGCCAGCAGTGACACAGGGGGTTATGGCTACACCTTC	CASSDTGGYGYTF
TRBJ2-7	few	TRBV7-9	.	TGTGCCAGCAGCTTAGGGCCCTTAGAGCAGTACTTC	CASSLGPLEQYF
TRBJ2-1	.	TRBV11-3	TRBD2	TGTGCCAGCAGCTTAGGGGCGGGGGATTGGAACAATGAGCAGTTCTTC	CASSLGAGDWNNEQFF
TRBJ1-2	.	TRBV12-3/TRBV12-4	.	TGTGCCAGCCTCGGCCGCGATAATAACTATGGCTACACCTTC	CASLGRDNNYGYTF
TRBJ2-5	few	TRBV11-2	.	TGTGCCAGCAGCCAGCCGTATAGGACAAGGCAAGAGACCCAGTACTTC	CASSQPYRTRQETQYF
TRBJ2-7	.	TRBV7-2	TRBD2	TGTGCCAGCAGCGCCACTAGCGGGGGGAGCTCCTACGAGCAGTACTTC	CASSATSGGSSYEQYF
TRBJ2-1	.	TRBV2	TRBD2	TGTGCCAGCAGGACTAGCGAGTTCTACAATGAGCAGTTCTTC	CASRTSEFYNEQFF
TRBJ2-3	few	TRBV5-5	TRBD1	TGTGCCAGCAGCTTGGCCGGGACAGGTGGCACAGATACGCAGTATTTT	CASSLAGTGGTDTQYF
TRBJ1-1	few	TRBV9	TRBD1	TGTGCCAGCAGCGCGGGACAGGGCTACGGTAACACTGAAGCTTTCTTT	CASSAGQGYGNTEAFF
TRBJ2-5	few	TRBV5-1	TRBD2	TGCGCCAGCAGCTCTCCCTGGGCTAGCGGGGCACAAGAGACCCAGTACTTC	CASSSPWASGAQETQYF
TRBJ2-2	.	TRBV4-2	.	TGTGCCAGCGTGGAGGGGCCAAGCACCGGGGAGCTGTTTTTT	CASVEGPSTGELFF
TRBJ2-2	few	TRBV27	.	TGTGCCAGCAGTTTTGCGGGGAACACCGGGGAGCTGTTTTTT	CASSFAGNTGELFF
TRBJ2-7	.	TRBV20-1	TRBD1	TGCAGTGCCAAAGGGACAGGGGGCAGGAACGAGCAGTACTTC	CSAKGTGGRNEQYF
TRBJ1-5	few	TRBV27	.	TGTGCCAGCAGTTTATCCGGGTATCAGCCCCAGCATTTT	CASSLSGYQPQHF
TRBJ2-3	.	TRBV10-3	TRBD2	TGTGCCATCAGTGAGCCCCTCTTTGCTAGCGGGGTTGCAACAGATACGCAGTATTTT	CAISEPLFASGVATDTQYF
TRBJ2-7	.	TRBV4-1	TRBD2	TGCGCCAGCAGCCCGACTAGCGTTAGCTCCTACGAGCAGTACTTC	CASSPTSVSSYEQYF
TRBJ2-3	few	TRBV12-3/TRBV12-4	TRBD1	TGTGCCAGCAATTCGGACAGGGCCCCTTCCCCAGATACGCAGTATTTT	CASNSDRAPSPDTQYF
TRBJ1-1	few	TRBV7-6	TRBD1	TGTGCCAGCAGCTTATCCTGGGACAGGGGGGCGGACACTGAAGCTTTCTTT	CASSLSWDRGADTEAFF
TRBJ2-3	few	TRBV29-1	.	TGCAGCGTTGTTGGTTCTGCTCGAACCTCCCTGGATACGCAGTATTTT	CSVVGSARTSLDTQYF
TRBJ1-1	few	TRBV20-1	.	TGCAGTGCTAGGCTCGAAGGGTACACTGAAGCTTTCTTT	CSARLEGYTEAFF
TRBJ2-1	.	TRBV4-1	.	TGCGCCAGCAGCGGGGGGGGCTCGGGCAATGAGCAGTTCTTC	CASSGGGSGNEQFF
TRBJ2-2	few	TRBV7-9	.	TGTGCCAGCAGCTTAGTAACGGGTCTTCTCGGGGAGCTGTTTTTT	CASSLVTGLLGELFF
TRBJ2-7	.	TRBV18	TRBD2	TGTGCCAGCCGGGAGGGCTTGATTTACGAGCAGTACTTC	CASREGLIYEQYF
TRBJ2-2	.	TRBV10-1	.	TGCGCCAGCAGTGAGAACCCAGGGTCCGGGGAGCTGTTTTTT	CASSENPGSGELFF
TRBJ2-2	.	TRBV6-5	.	TGTGCCAGCAGTTTAAGCGGGTCGCACACCGGGGAGCTGTTTTTT	CASSLSGSHTGELFF
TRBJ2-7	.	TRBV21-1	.	TGTGCCAGCACACGACCAGGGGGGCGAGTATCCTACGAGCAGTACTTC	CASTRPGGRVSYEQYF
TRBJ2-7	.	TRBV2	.	TGTGCCAGCAGTGACTACACCTCCTACGAGCAGTACTTC	CASSDYTSYEQYF
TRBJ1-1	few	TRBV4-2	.	TGTGCCAGCAGCCCCACAGGGATTGAAGCTTTCTTT	CASSPTGIEAFF
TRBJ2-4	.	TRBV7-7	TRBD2	TGTGCCAGCAGCGCACACGGGGGAGGGATTCAGTACTTC	CASSAHGGGIQYF
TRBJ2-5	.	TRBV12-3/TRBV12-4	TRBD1	TGTGCCAGCAGCACTAAGGACAGGGGAACGGGAGAGACCCAGTACTTC	CASSTKDRGTGETQYF
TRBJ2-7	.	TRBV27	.	TGTGCCAGCAGTTTGCTGGGAACCTACGAGCAGTACTTC	CASSLLGTYEQYF
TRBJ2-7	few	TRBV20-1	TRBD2	TGCAGTGCTAGTGAGGCGGGGGGGACCTACGAGCAGTACTTC	CSASEAGGTYEQYF
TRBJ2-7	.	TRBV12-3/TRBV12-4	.	TGTGCCGCCGGGGACACCCCCTACGAGCAGTACTTC	CAAGDTPYEQYF
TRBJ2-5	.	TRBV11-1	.	TGTGCCAGCAGCTTTGAATTGGGGACACTACGATTTAGGGAGACCCAGTACTTC	CASSFELGTLRFRETQYF
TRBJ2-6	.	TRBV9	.	TGTGCCAGCAGCGTAGCTGTTAGCACTCTATCTGGGGCCAACGTCCTGACTTTC	CASSVAVSTLSGANVLTF
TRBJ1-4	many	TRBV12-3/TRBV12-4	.	TGTGCCAGCAGTTTTGCGATGGGCGAGAAACTGTTTTTT	CASSFAMGEKLFF
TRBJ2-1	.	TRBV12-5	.	TGTGCTAGTGCCCCCCTCCTCTCCTCTGAGAGGGTCAATGAGCAGTTCTTC	CASAPLLSSERVNEQFF
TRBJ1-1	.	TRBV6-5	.	TGTGCCAGCAGTTACCAGCGGGGGAGCACTGAAGCTTTCTTT	CASSYQRGSTEAFF
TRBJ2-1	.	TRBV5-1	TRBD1	TGCGCCAGCAGGGGGACAGGGAGGTACAATGAGCAGTTCTTC	CASRGTGRYNEQFF
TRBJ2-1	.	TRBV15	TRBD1	TGTGCCACCAGCAGAGATCGGGGGACAGGGAGGTATGAGCAGTTCTTC	CATSRDRGTGRYEQFF
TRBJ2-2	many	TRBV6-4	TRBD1	TGTGCCAGCAGTGTCGGGACAGACACCGGGGAGCTGTTTTTT	CASSVGTDTGELFF